A single sample is the source of the 8 T cell receptor beta chains below, sequenced in a study of blood T cell repertoires in COVID-19. The repertoire was sequenced with immunoSEQ multiplex PCR; TCRdb's copy has only in-frame clones and lacks some. The sample yields 450,000 to 600,000 clones, approximately 86% seen once. The sample taken for sequencing was PBMCs or T cells enriched from blood (not recorded which). The receptors were sampled from a woman between 18 and 30 years old who had recovered from COVID-19.

DNA for the CDR3: TGTGCCAGCATATTCGCGGGGACCCAGTACTTC. Amino acids: CASIFAGTQYF. The chain recombines TRBV6-5 with TRBJ2-5; TRBD2 might be the D (5 bases). The germline CDR1 and CDR2 sequences are MNHEY and SVGAGI. The CDR3 totals 11 residues. Trimming pared 7 bases from V and 7 bases from J, leaving 10 bases between.

Concerning this clone itself: Different DNA sequences within this sample yield the same CDR3. The V and J genes are TRBV9 and TRBJ2-5; D unresolved. V was pared by 0 bases and J by 2 bases, with 5 bases between. Per germline, CDR1 SGDLS and CDR2 YYNGEE. The CDR3 is 13 residues long. The CDR3 DNA reads TGTGCCAGCAGCGTAGACTCGCAAGAGACCCAGTACTTC. Translating it yields CASSVDSQETQYF.

This CDR3 is CASSDPGGGNQPQHF. CDR3 bases: TGTGCCAGCAGTGATCCGGGGGGTGGCAATCAGCCCCAGCATTTT. The chain joins TRBV6-1 to TRBJ1-5; D perhaps matches TRBD1 (5 bases). From germline, CDR1 is MNHNS and CDR2 SASEGT. The CDR3 covers 15 residues. The V end lost 3 bases, the J end lost 2 bases, and 11 bases lay between the germline ends.

The rearrangement joins TRBV28 to TRBJ1-5; 7 bases fit TRBD1. CDR1 MDHEN and CDR2 SYDVKM come from the germline V gene. The CDR3 covers 15 residues. V gave up 7 bases and J gave up 7 bases; unmatched junction bases: 13. The CDR3 loop is CASTPRLGGQQPQHF. DNA of the CDR3: TGTGCCAGCACCCCTAGGTTAGGGGGCCAACAGCCCCAGCATTTT.

The V call is TRBV20-1, the J call TRBJ1-2; TRBD1 might be the D (6 bases). Trimming shortened V by 4 bases and J by 11 bases, and 14 bases separated the two germline ends. The CDR3 has 11 residues. Germline CDR1 reads DFQATT; CDR2 reads SNEGSKA (reference sequence). CDR3 bases: TGCAGTGCTACACCCTCAGGGGCGTACACCTTC. It yields the protein CSATPSGAYTF.

The chain is built from TRBV18 and TRBJ1-5, with D possibly matching TRBD1 (5 bases). The CDR3 length is 14 residues. V lost 3 bases and J 8 bases, leaving 14 bases between the germline ends. Germline V gene data show CDR1 as KGHSH and CDR2 as LQKENI. CDR3 nucleotide sequence: TGTGCCAGCTCACCCGGGGGGGTTGAGGAGCCCCAGCATTTT. Translation gives CASSPGGVEEPQHF.

This chain links TRBV7-2 with TRBJ2-3, with 11 bases that match TRBD2. Germline loops: CDR1 SGHTA, CDR2 FQGNSA. CDR3 size: 18 residues. V lost 1 base and J lost 3; bases outside the gene matches: 9. The CDR3 coding sequence is TGTGCCAGCAGCTTAGGGATTCCCGGGACTAGCGGAACAGATACGCAGTATTTT. It is translated as CASSLGIPGTSGTDTQYF.

The CDR3 DNA reads as TGCGCCAGCAGCCTGGAGCCGGGACAGGGGACCTACAATGAGCAGTTCTTC. It codes for CASSLEPGQGTYNEQFF. The gene calls are TRBV5-1 and TRBJ2-1; 10 bases fit TRBD1. The germline V gene has CDR1 SGHRS and CDR2 YFSETQ. V lost 4 bases and J lost 2; bases outside the gene matches: 9. The CDR3 is 17 residues long. Full variable domain (rest looked up from reference TRBV5-1 and TRBJ2-1): KAGVTQTPRYLIKTRGQQVTLSCSPISGHRSVSWYQQTPGQGLQFLFEYFSETQRNKGNFPGRFSGRQFSNSRSEMNVSTLELGDSALYLCASSLEPGQGTYNEQFFGPGTRLTVL.